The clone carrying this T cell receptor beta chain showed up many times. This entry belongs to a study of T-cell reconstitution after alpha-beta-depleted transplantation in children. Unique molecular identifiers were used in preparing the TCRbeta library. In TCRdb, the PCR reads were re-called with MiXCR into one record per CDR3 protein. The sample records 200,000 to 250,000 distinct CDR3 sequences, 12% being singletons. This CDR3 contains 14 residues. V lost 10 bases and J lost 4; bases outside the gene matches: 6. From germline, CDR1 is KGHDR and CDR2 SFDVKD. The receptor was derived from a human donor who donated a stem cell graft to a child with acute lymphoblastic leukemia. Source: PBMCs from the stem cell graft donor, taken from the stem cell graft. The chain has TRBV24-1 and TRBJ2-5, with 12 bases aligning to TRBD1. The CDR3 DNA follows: TGTGCCACTGCGGGACAGGGGGCAGGAGAGACCCAGTACTTC. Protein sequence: CATAGQGAGETQYF.